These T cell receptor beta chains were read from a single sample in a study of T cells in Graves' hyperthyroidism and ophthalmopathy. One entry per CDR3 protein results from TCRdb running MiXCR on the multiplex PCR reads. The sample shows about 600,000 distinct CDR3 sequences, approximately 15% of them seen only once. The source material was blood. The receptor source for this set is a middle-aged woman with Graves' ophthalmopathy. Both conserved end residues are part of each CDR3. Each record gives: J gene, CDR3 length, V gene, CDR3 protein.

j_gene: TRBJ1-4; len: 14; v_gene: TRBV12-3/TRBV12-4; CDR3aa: CASRDSRSRNKLFF
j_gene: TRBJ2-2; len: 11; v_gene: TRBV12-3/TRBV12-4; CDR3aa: CASRELGELFF
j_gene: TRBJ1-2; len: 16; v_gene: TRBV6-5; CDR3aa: CASSYSTSGSLYGYTF
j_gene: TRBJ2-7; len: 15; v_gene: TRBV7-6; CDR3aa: CASSLVAVNSYEQYF
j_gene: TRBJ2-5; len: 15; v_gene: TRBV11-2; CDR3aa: CASSLFTGGQETQYF
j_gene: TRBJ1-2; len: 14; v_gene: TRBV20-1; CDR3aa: CSARPGGDGYGYTF
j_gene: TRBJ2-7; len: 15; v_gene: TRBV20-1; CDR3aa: CSALPTAGGGREQYF
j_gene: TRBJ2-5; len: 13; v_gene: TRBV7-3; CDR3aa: CASSQTSQETQYF
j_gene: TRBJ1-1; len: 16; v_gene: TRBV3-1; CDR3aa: CASSQDRQALNTEAFF
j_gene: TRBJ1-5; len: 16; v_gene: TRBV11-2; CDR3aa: CASSLGGQGGNRPQHF
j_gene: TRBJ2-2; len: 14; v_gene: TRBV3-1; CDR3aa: CASSSRGKTGELFF
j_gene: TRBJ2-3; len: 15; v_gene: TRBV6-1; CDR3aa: CASSETRASTDTQYF
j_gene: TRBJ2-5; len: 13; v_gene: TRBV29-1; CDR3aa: CSVDRGVLETQYF
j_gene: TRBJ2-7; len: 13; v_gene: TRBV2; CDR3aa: CASSPGRNREQYF
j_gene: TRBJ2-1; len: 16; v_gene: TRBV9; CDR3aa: CASSGELLAPNNEQFF
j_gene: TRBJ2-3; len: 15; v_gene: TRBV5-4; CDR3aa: CASSLGGASGDTQYF
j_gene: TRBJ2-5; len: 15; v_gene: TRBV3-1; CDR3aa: CASSHNPRGSETQYF
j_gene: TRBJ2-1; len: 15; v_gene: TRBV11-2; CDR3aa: CASTQLGTGYNEQFF
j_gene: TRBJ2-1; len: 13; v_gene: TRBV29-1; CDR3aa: CSVEPSPLGEQFF
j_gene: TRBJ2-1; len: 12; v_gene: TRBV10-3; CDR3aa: CATGQGLNEQFF
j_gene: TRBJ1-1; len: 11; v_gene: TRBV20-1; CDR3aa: CSARPRMEAFF
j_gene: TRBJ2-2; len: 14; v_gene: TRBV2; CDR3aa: CASIGGAVTGELFF
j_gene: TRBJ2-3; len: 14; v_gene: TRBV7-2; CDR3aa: CASSYEPQGRTQYF
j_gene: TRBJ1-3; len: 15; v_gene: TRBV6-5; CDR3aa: CASSSIIAAGNTIYF
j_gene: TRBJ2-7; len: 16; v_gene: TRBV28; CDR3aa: CASSPGTSGAPYEQYF
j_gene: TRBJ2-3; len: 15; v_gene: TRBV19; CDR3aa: CASSIDRGGADTQYF
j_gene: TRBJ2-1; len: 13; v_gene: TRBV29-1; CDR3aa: CSVAELAGNEQFF
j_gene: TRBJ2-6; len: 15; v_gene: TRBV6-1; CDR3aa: CASSEAGSGANVLTF
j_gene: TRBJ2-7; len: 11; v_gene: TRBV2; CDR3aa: CASQGLYEQYF
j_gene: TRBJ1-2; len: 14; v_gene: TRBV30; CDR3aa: CAWSGNWTGNGYTF
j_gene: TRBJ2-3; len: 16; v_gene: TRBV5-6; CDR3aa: CASSLRFQSLTDTQYF
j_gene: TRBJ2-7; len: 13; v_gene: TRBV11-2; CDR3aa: CASSLDQGLEQYF
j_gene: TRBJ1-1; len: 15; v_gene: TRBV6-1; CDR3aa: CASSEALEGLTEAFF
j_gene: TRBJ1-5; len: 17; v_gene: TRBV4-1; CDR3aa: CASSQDLRGLGNQPQHF
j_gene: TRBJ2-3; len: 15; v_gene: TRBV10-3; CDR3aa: CAISEGTGETDTQYF
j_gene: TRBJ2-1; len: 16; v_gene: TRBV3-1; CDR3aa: CASSQAGRGIYNEQFF
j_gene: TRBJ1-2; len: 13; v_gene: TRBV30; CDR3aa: CAWSGTGLYGYTF
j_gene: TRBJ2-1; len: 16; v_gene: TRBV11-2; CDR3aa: CASSSVAGGAYNEQFF
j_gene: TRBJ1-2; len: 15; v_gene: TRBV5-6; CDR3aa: CASSLTHRAGYGYTF
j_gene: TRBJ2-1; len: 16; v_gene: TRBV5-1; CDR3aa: CASSVSSASSYNEQFF